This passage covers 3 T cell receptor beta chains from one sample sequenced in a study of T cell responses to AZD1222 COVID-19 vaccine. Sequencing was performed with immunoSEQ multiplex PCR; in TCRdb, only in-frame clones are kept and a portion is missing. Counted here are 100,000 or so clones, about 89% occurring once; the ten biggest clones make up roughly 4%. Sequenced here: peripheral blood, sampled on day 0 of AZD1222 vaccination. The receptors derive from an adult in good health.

Here the CDR3 DNA reads TGTGCCAGCAGTTCCCTTGGGTCCGATAGGGGAAACACCATATATTTT. This translates into CASSSLGSDRGNTIYF. V and J are TRBV28 and TRBJ1-3, with D uncertain. The CDR3 spans 16 residues. CDR1 MDHEN and CDR2 SYDVKM come from the germline V gene. V was pared by 4 bases and J by 4 bases, with 17 bases between.

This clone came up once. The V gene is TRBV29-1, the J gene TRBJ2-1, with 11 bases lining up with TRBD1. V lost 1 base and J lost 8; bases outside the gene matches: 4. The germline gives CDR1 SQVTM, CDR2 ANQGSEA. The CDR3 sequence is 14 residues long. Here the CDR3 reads CSVEGGQGADEQFF. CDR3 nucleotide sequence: TGCAGCGTTGAAGGAGGACAGGGGGCCGATGAGCAGTTCTTC.

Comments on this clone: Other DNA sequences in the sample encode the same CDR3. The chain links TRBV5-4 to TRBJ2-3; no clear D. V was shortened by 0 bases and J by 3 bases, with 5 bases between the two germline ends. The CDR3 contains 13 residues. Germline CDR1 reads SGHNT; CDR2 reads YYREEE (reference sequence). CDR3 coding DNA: TGTGCCAGCAGCTTGGGTGGGACAGATACGCAGTATTTT. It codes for CASSLGGTDTQYF.